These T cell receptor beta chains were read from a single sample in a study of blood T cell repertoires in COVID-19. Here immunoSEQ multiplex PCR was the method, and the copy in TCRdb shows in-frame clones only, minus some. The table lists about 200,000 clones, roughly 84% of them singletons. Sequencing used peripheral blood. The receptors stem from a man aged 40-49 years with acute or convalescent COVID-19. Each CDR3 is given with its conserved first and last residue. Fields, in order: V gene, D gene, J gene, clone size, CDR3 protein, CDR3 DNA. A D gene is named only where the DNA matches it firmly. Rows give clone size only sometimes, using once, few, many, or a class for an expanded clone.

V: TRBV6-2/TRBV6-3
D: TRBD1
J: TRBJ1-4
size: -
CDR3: CASSPDRGTTNEKLFF
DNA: TGTGCCAGCAGCCCTGACAGGGGAACAACTAATGAAAAACTGTTTTTT

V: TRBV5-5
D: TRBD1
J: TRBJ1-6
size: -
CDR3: CASSYQTGEESPLHF
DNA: TGTGCCAGCAGCTATCAGACAGGGGAGGAATCACCCCTCCACTTT

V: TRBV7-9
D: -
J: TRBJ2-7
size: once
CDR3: CASSLETGQYF
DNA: TGTGCCAGCAGCTTAGAGACAGGGCAGTACTTC

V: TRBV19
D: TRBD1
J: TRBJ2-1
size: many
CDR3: CASRDRGQGSDEQFF
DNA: TGTGCCAGTAGAGATCGCGGACAGGGGTCGGATGAGCAGTTCTTC

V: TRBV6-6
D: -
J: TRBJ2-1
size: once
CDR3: CASSYSQGGIKQFF
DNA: TGTGCCAGCAGTTACTCACAGGGTGGGATCAAGCAGTTCTTC

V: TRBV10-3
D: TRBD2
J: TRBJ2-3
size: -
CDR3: CAIKETSGRAGTDTQYF
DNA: TGTGCCATCAAGGAAACTAGCGGGAGGGCCGGCACAGATACGCAGTATTTT

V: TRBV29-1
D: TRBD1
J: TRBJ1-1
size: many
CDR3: CSVDPSGGIRHF
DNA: TGCAGCGTTGATCCCTCAGGGGGTATTCGTCACTTT

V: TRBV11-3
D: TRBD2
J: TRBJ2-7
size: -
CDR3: CASSLTSAWEQYF
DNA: TGTGCCAGTAGCCTGACTAGCGCTTGGGAGCAGTACTTC

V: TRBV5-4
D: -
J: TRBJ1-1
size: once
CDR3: CASSFGSTEAFF
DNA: TGTGCCAGCAGCTTCGGTAGTACTGAAGCTTTCTTT

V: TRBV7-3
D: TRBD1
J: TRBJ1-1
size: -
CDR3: CASSSGQGHTEAFF
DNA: TGTGCCAGCAGCTCTGGACAGGGGCACACTGAAGCTTTCTTT

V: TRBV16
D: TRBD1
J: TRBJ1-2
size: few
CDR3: CASSHGLTGLADGYTF
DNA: TGTGCCAGCAGCCATGGCTTGACAGGGCTGGCGGATGGCTACACCTTC

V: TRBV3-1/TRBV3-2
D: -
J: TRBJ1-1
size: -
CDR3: CASSQGAHTEAFF
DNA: TGTGCCAGCAGCCAGGGGGCCCACACTGAAGCTTTCTTT

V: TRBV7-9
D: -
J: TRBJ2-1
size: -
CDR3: CASSPRVADYNEQFF
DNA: TGTGCCAGCAGCCCCCGGGTAGCGGACTACAATGAGCAGTTCTTC

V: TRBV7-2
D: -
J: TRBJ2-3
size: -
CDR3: CASSFPAVDTQYF
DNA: TGTGCCAGCAGCTTTCCAGCGGTAGATACGCAGTATTTT

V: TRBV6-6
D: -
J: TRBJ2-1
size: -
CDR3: CASSYYLASSYNEQFF
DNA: TGTGCCAGCAGTTACTACCTAGCGAGCTCCTACAATGAGCAGTTCTTC

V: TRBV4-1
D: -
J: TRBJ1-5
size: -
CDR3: CASSPIYTDNQPQHF
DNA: TGCGCCAGCAGCCCGATTTACACCGACAATCAGCCCCAGCATTTT

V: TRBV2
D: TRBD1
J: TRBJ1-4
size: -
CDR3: CASSQTGEGEKLFF
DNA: TGTGCCAGCAGTCAGACAGGGGAGGGGGAAAAACTGTTTTTT

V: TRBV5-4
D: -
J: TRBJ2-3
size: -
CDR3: CASSPYLGSTDTQYF
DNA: TGTGCCAGCAGCCCATACCTAGGAAGCACAGATACGCAGTATTTT

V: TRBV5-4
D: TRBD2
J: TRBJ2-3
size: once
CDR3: CATVTRLAGFTDTQYF
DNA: TGTGCCACCGTGACGCGACTAGCGGGATTCACAGATACGCAGTATTTT

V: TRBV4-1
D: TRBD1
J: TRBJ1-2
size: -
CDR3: CASSWDRVKVRDYGYTF
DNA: TGCGCCAGCAGCTGGGACAGGGTAAAAGTCCGCGACTATGGCTACACCTTC

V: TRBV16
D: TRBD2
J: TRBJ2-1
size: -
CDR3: CASSSRGGRGDEQFF
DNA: TGTGCCAGCAGCAGCCGGGGGGGAAGGGGCGATGAGCAGTTCTTC

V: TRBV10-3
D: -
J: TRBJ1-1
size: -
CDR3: CAISPGDPEAFF
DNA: TGTGCCATCAGCCCAGGGGACCCTGAAGCTTTCTTT

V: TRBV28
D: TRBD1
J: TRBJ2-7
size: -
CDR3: CASSPWTGNLYEQYF
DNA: TGTGCCAGCAGTCCATGGACAGGGAACCTTTACGAGCAGTACTTC

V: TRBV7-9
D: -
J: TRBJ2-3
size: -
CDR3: CASSLAGGLADTQYF
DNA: TGTGCCAGCAGCTTAGCGGGAGGTCTGGCAGATACGCAGTATTTT

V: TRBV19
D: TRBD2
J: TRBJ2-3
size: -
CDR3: CASKPSGLSTDTQYF
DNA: TGTGCCAGTAAACCTAGCGGACTTAGCACAGATACGCAGTATTTT

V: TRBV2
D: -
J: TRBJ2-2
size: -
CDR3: CASVAQTRTGELFF
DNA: TGTGCCAGCGTGGCACAGACACGGACCGGGGAGCTGTTTTTT

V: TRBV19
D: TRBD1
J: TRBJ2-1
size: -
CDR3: CARIHTCPGQRHNEQFF
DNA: TGTGCCAGGATACATACCTGTCCGGGACAGCGACACAATGAGCAGTTCTTC

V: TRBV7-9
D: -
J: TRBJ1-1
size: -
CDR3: CASSLGGGGTEAFF
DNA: TGTGCCAGCAGCTTAGGAGGGGGTGGCACTGAAGCTTTCTTT

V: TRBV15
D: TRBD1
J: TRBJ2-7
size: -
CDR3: CATSSSGTGSSYEQYF
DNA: TGTGCCACCAGCAGTTCCGGGACAGGGAGCTCCTACGAGCAGTACTTC

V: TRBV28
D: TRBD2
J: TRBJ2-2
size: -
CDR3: CASSLRAGEWLAGKNQNTGELFF
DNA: TGTGCCAGCAGTTTACGGGCGGGTGAGTGGCTAGCGGGAAAGAACCAGAACACCGGGGAGCTGTTTTTT

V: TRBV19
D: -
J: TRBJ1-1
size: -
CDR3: CASSGRTVLNTEAFF
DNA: TGTGCCAGTAGTGGCCGGACAGTCCTGAACACTGAAGCTTTCTTT

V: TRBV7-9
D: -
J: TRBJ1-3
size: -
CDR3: CASASDRLSGNTIYF
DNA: TGTGCCAGCGCCTCCGACAGACTCTCTGGAAACACCATATATTTT

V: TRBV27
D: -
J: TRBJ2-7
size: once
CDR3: CASSLDSVAYEQYF
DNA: TGTGCCAGCAGTTTAGACAGCGTAGCCTACGAGCAGTACTTC

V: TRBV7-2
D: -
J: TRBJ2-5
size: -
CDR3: CASSPDTGETQYF
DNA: TGTGCCAGCAGCCCTGACACGGGGGAGACCCAGTACTTC

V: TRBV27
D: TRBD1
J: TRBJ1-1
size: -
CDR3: CASSLSPGGNTEAFF
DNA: TGTGCCAGCAGTTTATCCCCAGGGGGGAACACTGAAGCTTTCTTT